A selection of T cell receptor beta chains follows, all from one sample in a study of technical replicates of blood from a few donors. Generated by immunoSEQ multiplex PCR, the TCRdb table keeps only in-frame clones and is missing some. The sample shows approximately 89,000 clones, 94% of them seen only once. The sequenced sample was T cells isolated from PBMCs. These receptors were collected from a human donor in good health. Both conserved end residues are part of each CDR3. Each record gives: V gene, clone size, D gene, J gene, CDR3 DNA, CDR3 protein. The D gene is left open where the match is weak. Expanded clones get a size class; other rows say once, few or many, or leave the size out.

>TRBV7-2|NA|NA|TRBJ2-2
TGTGCCAGCAGCTTAGAAGCTCTCACCGGGGAGCTGTTTTTT
CASSLEALTGELFF
>TRBV19|NA|TRBD1|TRBJ2-2
TGTGCCAGTAGTGCCCGGGACAGGGACACCGGGGAGCTGTTTTTT
CASSARDRDTGELFF
>TRBV6-1|NA|TRBD2|TRBJ2-7
TGTGCCAGCAGTGAACGGCCTCCTCTAGCGGGAGTATCCTACGAGCAGTACTTC
CASSERPPLAGVSYEQYF
>TRBV9|NA|NA|TRBJ1-5
TGTGCCAGCAGCCCTTCAGGGGATTATCAGCCCCAGCATTTT
CASSPSGDYQPQHF
>TRBV29-1|NA|TRBD2|TRBJ2-1
TGCAGCGTTGAAGGGACTAGCGGCAATGAGCAGTTCTTC
CSVEGTSGNEQFF
>TRBV6-1|NA|NA|TRBJ1-2
TGTGCCAGCAGTGAAGTTCACAGGATCAGGCCTGACTATGGCTACACCTTC
CASSEVHRIRPDYGYTF
>TRBV15|NA|TRBD2|TRBJ2-3
TGTGCCACCAGCACGGCCCGGGCTAGCGGGAGGGAAGATACGCAGTATTTT
CATSTARASGREDTQYF
>TRBV5-6|NA|NA|TRBJ2-1
TGTGCCAGCAGCTTGGTGGCGCTGACAGGACCCTACAATGAGCAGTTCTTC
CASSLVALTGPYNEQFF
>TRBV6-1|NA|NA|TRBJ1-5
TGTGCCAGCAGTGAAGCCCGGACTTATAGCAATCAGCCCCAGCATTTT
CASSEARTYSNQPQHF
>TRBV10-2|NA|NA|TRBJ2-7
TGCGCCAGCAGTGAGTACGGGACCTACGAGCAGTACTTC
CASSEYGTYEQYF
>TRBV5-6|NA|NA|TRBJ1-2
TGTGCCAGCAGCGGGGGGGATTACTATGGCTACACCTTC
CASSGGDYYGYTF
>TRBV7-9|NA|NA|TRBJ2-1
TGTGCCAGCAGCTTAGATGGCACAAACTCCTACAATGAGCAGTTCTTC
CASSLDGTNSYNEQFF
>TRBV5-8|NA|TRBD1|TRBJ1-4
TGTGCCAGCAGCCTCGGGACAGGGACTGAAAAACTGTTTTTT
CASSLGTGTEKLFF
>TRBV4-3|few|TRBD2|TRBJ2-2
TGCGCCAGCAGCCAAGAAGCGGGAGGGAGGACCGGGGAGCTGTTTTTT
CASSQEAGGRTGELFF
>TRBV19|NA|TRBD1|TRBJ1-5
TGTGCCAGTAGTATGTCGGGACAGGGAAGGCAGCCCCAGCATTTT
CASSMSGQGRQPQHF
>TRBV7-9|NA|TRBD1|TRBJ1-1
TGTGCCAGCAGCTTAAATTCAGGGGGCACTGAAGCTTTCTTT
CASSLNSGGTEAFF
>TRBV7-2|NA|TRBD2|TRBJ2-7
TGTGCCAGCAGCTTGAAGGGACTAGCCCACGAGCAGTACTTC
CASSLKGLAHEQYF
>TRBV9|NA|NA|TRBJ1-2
TGTGCCAGCAGCGTGCGAGGACAAGGGTATGGCTACACCTTC
CASSVRGQGYGYTF
>TRBV28|NA|NA|TRBJ1-3
TGTGCCAGCAGTTTTGCCAGGGCACCAAGAAACACCATATATTTT
CASSFARAPRNTIYF
>TRBV27|NA|NA|TRBJ1-1
TGTGCCAGCAGATTAGACAGATACACTGAAGCTTTCTTT
CASRLDRYTEAFF
>TRBV10-3|NA|NA|TRBJ2-7
TGTGCCATCAGTGAGTCAGGCAGGGGCTACGAGCAGTACTTC
CAISESGRGYEQYF
>TRBV6-5|once|NA|TRBJ1-5
TGTGCCAGCAGCATACAGGGCCGGCAGCCCCAGCATTTT
CASSIQGRQPQHF
>TRBV5-1|NA|NA|TRBJ2-3
TGCGCCAGCAGCTTGAGAACAGGGCTCTTGACAGATACGCAGTATTTT
CASSLRTGLLTDTQYF
>TRBV2|NA|NA|TRBJ2-7
TGTGCCAACTCGCTGACAGTGAACTCCTACGAGCAGTACTTC
CANSLTVNSYEQYF
>TRBV7-9|NA|NA|TRBJ1-1
TGTGCCAGCAGCGAGACAGGGAACACTGAAGCTTTCTTT
CASSETGNTEAFF
>TRBV9|NA|NA|TRBJ1-1
TGTGCCAGCAGCGTAGGGGGCGGGGGGAACACTGAAGCTTTCTTT
CASSVGGGGNTEAFF
>TRBV2|NA|NA|TRBJ1-1
TGTGCCAGCAGTGGGACAGCTAACACTGAAGCTTTCTTT
CASSGTANTEAFF
>TRBV5-1|NA|NA|TRBJ2-7
TGCGCCAGCCGCTACAGGAAAGGGAAGGACGAGCAGTACTTC
CASRYRKGKDEQYF
>TRBV7-2|NA|NA|TRBJ2-3
TGTGCCAGCAGCTTAGTTTATGTCGGGAGTGGGGCATTAGATACGCAGTATTTT
CASSLVYVGSGALDTQYF
>TRBV6-4|once|NA|TRBJ1-2
TGTGCCAGCAGTGAATTTTTCCGTGAGGGCTTTAACTATGGCTACACCTTC
CASSEFFREGFNYGYTF
>TRBV12-5|NA|NA|TRBJ2-5
TGTGCTAGTGGTTTGAGGACTATCCAAGATGCGACCCAGTACTTC
CASGLRTIQDATQYF
>TRBV5-1|once|TRBD2|TRBJ2-2
TGCGCCAGTCAGGAGGTAGCGGGAGGGCCTAACACCGGGGAGCTGTTTTTT
CASQEVAGGPNTGELFF
>TRBV7-3|NA|TRBD1|TRBJ2-1
TGTGCCAGCAGCTTAATACAGGGGTACTACAATGAGCAGTTCTTC
CASSLIQGYYNEQFF
>TRBV4-1|NA|NA|TRBJ1-4
TGCGCCAGCAGCCAATCGACAGCCAATGAAAAACTGTTTTTT
CASSQSTANEKLFF
>TRBV7-2|NA|TRBD1|TRBJ1-1
TGTGCCAGCAGCTTAGAGGGACAGGGGGCGCCTTTCTTT
CASSLEGQGAPFF
>TRBV2|NA|NA|TRBJ1-3
TGTGCCAGCAGTGACTGGGCCCGCTCTGGAAACACCATATATTTT
CASSDWARSGNTIYF
>TRBV7-9|NA|NA|TRBJ2-5
TGTGCCAGCAGCTTCGACTTAAACCAAGAGACCCAGTACTTC
CASSFDLNQETQYF
>TRBV27|NA|TRBD1|TRBJ2-5
TGTGCCAGCAGTTTAAAGACCCGAGGGGGCAGTGAGACCCAGTACTTC
CASSLKTRGGSETQYF
>TRBV6-6|NA|NA|TRBJ2-3
TGTGCCAGCAGTTACGGCAGGACAGATACGCAGTATTTT
CASSYGRTDTQYF
>TRBV6-5|NA|NA|TRBJ2-7
TGTGCCAGCAGTTTTGGAGTCGAGCAGTACTTC
CASSFGVEQYF
>TRBV10-3|NA|TRBD2|TRBJ2-5
TGTGCCACCGGGACTAGCGGGAGGTTAAAAGAGACCCAGTACTTC
CATGTSGRLKETQYF
>TRBV6-5|NA|NA|TRBJ1-1
TGTGCCAGCAGTTACACCCAGGGTCCTGAAGCTTTCTTT
CASSYTQGPEAFF